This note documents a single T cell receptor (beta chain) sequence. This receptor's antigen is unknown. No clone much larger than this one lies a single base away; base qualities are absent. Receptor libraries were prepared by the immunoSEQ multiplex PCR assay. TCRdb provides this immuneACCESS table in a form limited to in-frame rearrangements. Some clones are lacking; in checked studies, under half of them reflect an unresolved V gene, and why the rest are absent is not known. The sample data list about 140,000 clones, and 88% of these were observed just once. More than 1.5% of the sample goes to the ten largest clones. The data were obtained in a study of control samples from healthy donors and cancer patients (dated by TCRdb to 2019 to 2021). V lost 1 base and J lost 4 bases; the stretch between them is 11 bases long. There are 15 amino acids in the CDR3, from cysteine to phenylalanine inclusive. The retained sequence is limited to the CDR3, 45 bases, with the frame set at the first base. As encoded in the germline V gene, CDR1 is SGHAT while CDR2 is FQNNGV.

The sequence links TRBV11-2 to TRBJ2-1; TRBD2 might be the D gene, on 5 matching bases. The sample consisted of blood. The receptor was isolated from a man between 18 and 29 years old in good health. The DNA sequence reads TGTGCCAGCAGCTTAGGGGCTAGAGGGTACAATGAGCAGTTCTTC. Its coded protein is CASSLGARGYNEQFF.